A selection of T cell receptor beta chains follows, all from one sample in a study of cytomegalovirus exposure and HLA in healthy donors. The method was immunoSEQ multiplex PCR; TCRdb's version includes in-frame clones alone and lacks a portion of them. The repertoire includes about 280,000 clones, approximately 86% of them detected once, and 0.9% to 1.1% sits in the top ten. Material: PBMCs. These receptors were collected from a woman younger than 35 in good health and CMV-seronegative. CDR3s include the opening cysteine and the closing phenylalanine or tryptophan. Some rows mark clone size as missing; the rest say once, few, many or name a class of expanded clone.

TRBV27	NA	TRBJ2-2	CASSSGTGGRVELFF
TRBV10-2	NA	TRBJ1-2	CASSEWDRGRDGYTF
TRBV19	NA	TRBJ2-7	CASSRGHTAYEQYF
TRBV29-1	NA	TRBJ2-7	CSARASADSPYEQYF
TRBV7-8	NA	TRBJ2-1	CASSFPTSGGASYNEQFF
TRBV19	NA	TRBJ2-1	CASSSLGTGPNEQFF
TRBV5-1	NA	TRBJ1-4	CASSFQGSNEKLFF
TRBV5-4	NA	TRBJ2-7	CASSLDSGGTYEQYF
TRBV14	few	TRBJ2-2	CASSPIGSYTNTGELFF
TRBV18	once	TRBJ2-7	CASSPNGQGASYEQYF
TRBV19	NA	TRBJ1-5	CASRNDRGGNQPQHF
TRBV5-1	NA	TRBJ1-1	CASSLGGGGAFF
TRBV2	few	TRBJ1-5	CASSGSGGSRNQPQHF
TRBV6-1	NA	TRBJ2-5	CASRTLRQFQETQYF
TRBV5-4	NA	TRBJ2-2	CASSLARGATGELFF
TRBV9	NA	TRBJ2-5	CASSGGASGAETQYF
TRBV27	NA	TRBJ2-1	CASSLGLAVNEQFF
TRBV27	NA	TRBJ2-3	CASSLAQRGDTQYF
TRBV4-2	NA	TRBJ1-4	CASSPGQGGEKLFF
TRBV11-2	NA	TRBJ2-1	CASRTNLGRGEQFF
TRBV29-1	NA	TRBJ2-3	CSVNRGTDTQYF
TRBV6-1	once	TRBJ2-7	CASSEGGPVYEQYF
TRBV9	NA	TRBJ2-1	CASSFRDYQQQFF
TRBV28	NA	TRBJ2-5	CASSLGTSGKETQYF